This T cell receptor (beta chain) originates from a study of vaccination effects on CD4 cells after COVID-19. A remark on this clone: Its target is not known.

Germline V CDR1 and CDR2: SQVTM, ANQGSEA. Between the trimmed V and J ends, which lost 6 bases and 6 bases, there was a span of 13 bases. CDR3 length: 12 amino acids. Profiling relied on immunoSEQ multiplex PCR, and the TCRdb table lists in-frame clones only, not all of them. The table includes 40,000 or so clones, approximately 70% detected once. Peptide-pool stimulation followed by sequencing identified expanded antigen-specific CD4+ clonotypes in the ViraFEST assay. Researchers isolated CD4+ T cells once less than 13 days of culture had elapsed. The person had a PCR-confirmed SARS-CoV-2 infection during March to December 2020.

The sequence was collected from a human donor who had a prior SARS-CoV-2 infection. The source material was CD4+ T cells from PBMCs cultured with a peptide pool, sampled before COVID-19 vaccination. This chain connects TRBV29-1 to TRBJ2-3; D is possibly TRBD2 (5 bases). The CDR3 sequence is CSVITRVDTQYF. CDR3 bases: TGCAGCGTCATTACGAGGGTGGATACGCAGTATTTT.